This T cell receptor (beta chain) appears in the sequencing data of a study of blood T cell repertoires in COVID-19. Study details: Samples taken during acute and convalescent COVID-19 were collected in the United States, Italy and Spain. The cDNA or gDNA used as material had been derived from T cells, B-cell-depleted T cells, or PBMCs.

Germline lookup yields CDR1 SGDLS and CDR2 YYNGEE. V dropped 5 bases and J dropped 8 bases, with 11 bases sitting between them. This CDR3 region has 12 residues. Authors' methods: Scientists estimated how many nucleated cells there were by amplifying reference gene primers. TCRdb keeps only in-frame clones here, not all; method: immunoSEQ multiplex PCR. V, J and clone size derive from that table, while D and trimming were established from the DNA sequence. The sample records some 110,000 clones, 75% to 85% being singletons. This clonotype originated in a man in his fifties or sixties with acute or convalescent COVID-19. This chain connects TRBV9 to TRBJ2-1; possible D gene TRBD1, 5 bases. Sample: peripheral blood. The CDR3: CASSSEGDEQFF. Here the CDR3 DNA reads TGTGCCAGCAGTTCGGAAGGGGATGAGCAGTTCTTC.